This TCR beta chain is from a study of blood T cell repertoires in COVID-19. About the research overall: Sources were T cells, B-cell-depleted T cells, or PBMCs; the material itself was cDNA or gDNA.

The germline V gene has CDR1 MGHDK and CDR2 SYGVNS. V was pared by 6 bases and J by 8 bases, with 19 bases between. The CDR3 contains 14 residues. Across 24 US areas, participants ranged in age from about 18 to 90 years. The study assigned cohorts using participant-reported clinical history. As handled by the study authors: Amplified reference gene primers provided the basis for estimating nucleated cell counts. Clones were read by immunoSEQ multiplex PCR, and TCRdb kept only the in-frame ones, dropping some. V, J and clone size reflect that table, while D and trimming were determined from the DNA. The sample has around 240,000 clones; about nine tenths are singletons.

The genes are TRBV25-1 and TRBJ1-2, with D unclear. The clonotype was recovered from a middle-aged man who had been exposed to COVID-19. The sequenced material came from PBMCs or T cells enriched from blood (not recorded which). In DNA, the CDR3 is TGTGCCAGCAGCTCCTCCGGGAAGGGCGACGGCTACACCTTC. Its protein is CASSSSGKGDGYTF.